This T cell receptor (beta chain) was recorded in a study of blood T cell repertoires in COVID-19. Across the study: COVID-19 samples from acute and convalescent phases originated in the United States, Italy and Spain. The analysed material was cDNA or gDNA that came from T cells, B-cell-depleted T cells, or PBMCs.

Some clones are missing from TCRdb's copy, which holds only in-frame ones; the method was immunoSEQ multiplex PCR. The data hold roughly 66,000 clones, with about 90% observed a single time. V lost 1 base, J lost 5 bases, and 15 bases stayed unmatched. This CDR3 is 17 amino acids long. Germline CDR1 reads SQVTM; CDR2 reads ANQGSEA. The chain links TRBV29-1 to TRBJ1-2; 8 nucleotides agree with TRBD1. This clonotype was obtained from a human donor in a cohort sampled during active COVID-19. Sequencing was done on a sample of peripheral blood. CDR3 amino acids: CSVEGAGQGAPGYGYTF. The CDR3 DNA is TGCAGCGTTGAAGGGGCCGGGCAGGGGGCCCCTGGGTATGGCTACACCTTC.